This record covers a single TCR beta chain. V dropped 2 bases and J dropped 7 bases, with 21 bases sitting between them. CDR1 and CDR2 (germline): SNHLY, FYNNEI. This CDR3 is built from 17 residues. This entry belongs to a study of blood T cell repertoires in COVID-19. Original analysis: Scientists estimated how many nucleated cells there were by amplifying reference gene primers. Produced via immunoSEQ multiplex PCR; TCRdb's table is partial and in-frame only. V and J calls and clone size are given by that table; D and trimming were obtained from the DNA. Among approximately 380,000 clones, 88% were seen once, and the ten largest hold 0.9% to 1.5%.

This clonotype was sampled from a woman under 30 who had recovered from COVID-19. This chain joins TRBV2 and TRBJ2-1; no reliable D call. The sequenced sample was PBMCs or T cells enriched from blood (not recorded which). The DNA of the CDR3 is TGTGCCAGCAGTGAATCCGAGACTCGTACCCTAAGGAATGAGCAGTTCTTC. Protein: CASSESETRTLRNEQFF.